These 11 T cell receptor beta chains were sequenced from one sample in a study of blood T cell repertoires in COVID-19. Only in-frame clones appear in the TCRdb table, and some are missing; sequencing was by immunoSEQ multiplex PCR. This table has approximately 60,000 clones, roughly 80% appearing once. Specimen: peripheral blood. These TCRs come from a woman in her fifties or sixties with acute or convalescent COVID-19.

The count of this clone is one. V is TRBV29-1 and J is TRBJ2-5, with TRBD2 matching over 11 bases. The CDR3 has 15 residues. The V gene end was trimmed by 5 bases and the J gene end by 0 bases; junction bases not matched to a gene: 5. Germline loops: CDR1 SQVTM, CDR2 ANQGSEA. DNA for the CDR3: TGCAGCGTTATTAGACTAGCGGGGTACCAAGAGACCCAGTACTTC. It is translated as CSVIRLAGYQETQYF.

The gene calls are TRBV30 and TRBJ2-5; 14 bases match TRBD2. V dropped 8 bases and J dropped 7; count of bases not matched to a gene: 12. Germline CDR1 and CDR2: GTSNPN and SVGIG (reference sequence). This CDR3 spans 15 amino acids. CDR3 DNA sequence: TGTGCCGGCCAGAAGACTAGCGGGGGGGCAGGGACCCAGTACTTC. It translates to CAGQKTSGGAGTQYF.

V gene TRBV18 combines with J gene TRBJ2-7, with TRBD2 matching 11 bases. Unmatched junction bases numbered 10, after V lost 3 bases and J lost 0 bases. CDR3 length: 18 residues. Germline CDR1 reads KGHSH; CDR2 reads LQKENI. DNA for the CDR3: TGTGCCAGCTCACCGTCCGGGACTAGCGGAGGGAGCTCCTACGAGCAGTACTTC. Its protein is CASSPSGTSGGSSYEQYF.

V usage is TRBV6-6 and J usage is TRBJ2-5; 7 bases are shared with TRBD1. Germline CDR1 reads MNHNY; CDR2 reads SVGAGI (reference sequence). V lost 2 bases and J lost 1; bases outside the gene matches: 7. The CDR3 has 16 residues. CDR3 coding DNA: TGTGCCAGCAGTTACAAGGGGGCGGCTGGCCAAGAGACCCAGTACTTC. It specifies CASSYKGAAGQETQYF.

The chain has TRBV5-1 and TRBJ1-2; D call uncertain. The CDR3 contains 13 residues. V was pared by 0 bases and J by 5 bases, with 8 bases between. The germline V gene encodes CDR1 SGHRS and CDR2 YFSETQ. The CDR3 nucleotides read TGCGCCAGCAGCTTGGGGCCCGATTATGGCTACACCTTC. It specifies CASSLGPDYGYTF.

V is TRBV10-3 and J is TRBJ1-2, with a possible D match to TRBD1 (5 bases). This CDR3 has 11 residues. V was shortened by 10 bases and J by 8 bases, with 14 bases between the two germline ends. Looked up from germline, CDR1 is ENHRY and CDR2 is SYGVKD. CDR3 bases: TGTGCCACCGAGGCAGGGTCGGGCTACACCTTC. Residues: CATEAGSGYTF.

This chain connects TRBV3-1 (or the pseudogene TRBV3-2) to TRBJ2-7; possible D gene TRBD2, 5 bases. Germline loops: CDR1 LGHDT, CDR2 YNNKEL (reference sequence). The CDR3 is 13 residues long. The V end was cut by 5 bases, the J end by 3 bases, with 11 bases between. The CDR3 DNA reads as TGTGCCAGCAGCATAGAGGGTGTCTACGAGCAGTACTTC. Translated, it gives CASSIEGVYEQYF.

This chain joins TRBV7-9 and TRBJ1-3; no firm D call. Between the trimmed V and J ends, which lost 3 bases and 3 bases, there was a span of 12 bases. The germline gives CDR1 SEHNR, CDR2 FQNEAQ (reference sequence). The CDR3 has 15 residues. This CDR3 is CASSFGGIYGNTIYF. In DNA form, the CDR3 reads TGTGCCAGCAGCTTTGGAGGCATTTATGGAAACACCATATATTTT.

This clone has more than one count but fewer than ten. The chain uses TRBV5-5 and TRBJ2-7, with a weak D call TRBD1 (6 bases). Trimming removed 6 bases from V and 3 bases from J, with 19 bases in between. CDR3 length: 15 amino acids. The germline gives CDR1 SGHKS, CDR2 YYEKEE (reference sequence). The CDR3 sequence is CASTDRAGVIYEQYF. The DNA of the CDR3 is TGTGCCAGCACCGATCGAGCAGGGGTCATCTACGAGCAGTACTTC.

J is TRBJ2-2 and V is TRBV10-1; D is unresolved. The V end lost 4 bases, the J end lost 4 bases, and 7 bases lay between the germline ends. The CDR3 consists of 13 residues. CDR1 WNHNN and CDR2 SYGVQD come from the germline V gene (reference sequence). The CDR3 protein is CASSVTVTGELFF. Written as DNA, the CDR3 is TGCGCCAGCAGTGTCACGGTCACCGGGGAGCTGTTTTTT.

The chain recombines TRBV30 with TRBJ1-6, with a tentative D call TRBD1 (5 bases). Trimming pared 3 bases from V and 11 bases from J, leaving 8 bases between. The CDR3 consists of 11 residues. Looked up from germline, CDR1 is GTSNPN and CDR2 is SVGIG (reference sequence). The CDR3 DNA reads as TGTGCCTGGAGATCAGGGACACCCCTCCACTTT. It codes for CAWRSGTPLHF.